This section outlines one TCR beta chain sequence together with its context. There were TCR beta CDR3 regions amplified from RNA transcripts. HTBI primers drove first-round RT-PCR of the TCR CDR3. TCRdb re-called the multiplex PCR reads with MiXCR, one entry per CDR3 protein. The sample lists hundreds of thousands of distinct CDR3 sequences; more than 12% were seen once. The data were obtained in a study of T cells in Graves' hyperthyroidism and ophthalmopathy. For ophthalmopathy patients, the Clinical Activity Score was at least 3 and the NOSPECS grade at least 4; duration was under 3 months. V shed 3 bases and J shed 0 bases, with 11 bases lying between them. Germline CDR1 and CDR2: SEHNR and FQNEAQ (reference sequence). This CDR3 has 15 amino acids.

V is TRBV7-9 and J is TRBJ1-1, with D maybe TRBD1 (6 bases). Sequenced sample: blood. This TCR was recovered from a woman in her fifties or sixties with Graves' ophthalmopathy. CDR3 DNA sequence: TGTGCCAGCAGCTTTGCGGACAGTATGAACACTGAAGCTTTCTTT. Residues: CASSFADSMNTEAFF.